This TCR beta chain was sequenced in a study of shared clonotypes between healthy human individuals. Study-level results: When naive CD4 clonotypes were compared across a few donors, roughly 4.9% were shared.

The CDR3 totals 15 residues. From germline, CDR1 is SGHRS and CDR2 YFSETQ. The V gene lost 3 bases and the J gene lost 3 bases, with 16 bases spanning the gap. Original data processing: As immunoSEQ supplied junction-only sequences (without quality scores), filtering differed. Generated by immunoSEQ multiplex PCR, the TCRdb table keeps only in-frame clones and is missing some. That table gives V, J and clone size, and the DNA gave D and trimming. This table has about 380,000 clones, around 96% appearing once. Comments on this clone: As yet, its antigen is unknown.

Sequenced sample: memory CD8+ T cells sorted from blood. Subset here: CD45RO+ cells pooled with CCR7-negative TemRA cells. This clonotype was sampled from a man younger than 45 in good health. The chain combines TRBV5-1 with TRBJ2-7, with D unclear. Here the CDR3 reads CASSWSPGINYEQYF. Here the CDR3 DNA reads TGCGCCAGCAGCTGGAGTCCAGGTATAAACTACGAGCAGTACTTC.